A selection of T cell receptor beta chains follows, all from one sample in a study of OX40 agonist ivuxolimab in advanced cancers. TCRdb keeps only in-frame clones here, not all; method: immunoSEQ multiplex PCR. The profile shows tens of thousands of clones, approximately 92% of them singletons. Material: CD4+ or CD8+ T cells sorted from blood, obtained in a trial of the OX40 agonist ivuxolimab. The receptors stem from an adult with an advanced solid tumor such as melanoma, head and neck, liver or kidney cancer. The CDR3 runs from the conserved cysteine through the conserved F or W. The order of the fields is J gene, CDR3 length, V gene, CDR3 protein.

TRBJ1-1,14,TRBV7-3,CASSQDSKNTEAFF
TRBJ1-2,18,TRBV7-2,CASSLWGQGAQANYGYTF
TRBJ2-1,15,TRBV7-6,CASTPRGGLNNEQFF
TRBJ2-5,13,TRBV6-5,CATNRANQETQYF
TRBJ2-1,16,TRBV5-1,CASSKPGTSGDNEQFF
TRBJ2-3,16,TRBV5-4,CASSLAAGGLTDTQYF
TRBJ1-1,13,TRBV28,CASSFGGQTEAFF
TRBJ1-1,14,TRBV9,CASSGHGTFSEAFF
TRBJ2-2,16,TRBV7-9,CASSAWGQTNTGELFF
TRBJ2-3,15,TRBV5-1,CASSLVGASTDTQYF
TRBJ2-7,12,TRBV28,CASSQGQYEQYF
TRBJ1-1,14,TRBV19,CASRDRGASSEAFF
TRBJ2-7,13,TRBV2,CASKDQGAVGQYF
TRBJ2-3,16,TRBV9,CASSLLTGGRTDTQYF
TRBJ2-5,17,TRBV28,CASSLAGGGVVSETQYF
TRBJ2-3,12,TRBV9,CASSPGLETQYF
TRBJ2-1,14,TRBV18,CASSPGGQVNEQFF
TRBJ1-5,14,TRBV30,CAWRLQGNNQPQHF
TRBJ1-1,16,TRBV18,CASSLTTLPEDTEAFF
TRBJ2-7,12,TRBV18,CASSPTSHEQYF
TRBJ2-7,12,TRBV12-5,CASGSGPYEQYF
TRBJ1-1,12,TRBV29-1,CSAQRGRAEAFF
TRBJ1-3,15,TRBV5-4,CASSKDTSSGNTIYF
TRBJ2-2,16,TRBV5-1,CASSLRTGTNTGELFF
TRBJ2-2,13,TRBV7-3,CASAGTSTGELFF
TRBJ1-5,17,TRBV19,CASSIGPLGGPNQPQHF
TRBJ2-5,16,TRBV7-8,CASSSGLAGGQETQYF
TRBJ2-7,20,TRBV15,CATSRPQPGLAGGYSYEQYF
TRBJ2-5,14,TRBV9,CASSPRPGGETQYF
TRBJ1-2,15,TRBV6-6,CASSSDKQGFYGYTF
TRBJ1-2,14,TRBV2,CASSIRTTGGGYTF
TRBJ2-6,17,TRBV5-7,CASGLVCVQSRANVLTF
TRBJ1-5,12,TRBV19,CASSIGNQPQHF